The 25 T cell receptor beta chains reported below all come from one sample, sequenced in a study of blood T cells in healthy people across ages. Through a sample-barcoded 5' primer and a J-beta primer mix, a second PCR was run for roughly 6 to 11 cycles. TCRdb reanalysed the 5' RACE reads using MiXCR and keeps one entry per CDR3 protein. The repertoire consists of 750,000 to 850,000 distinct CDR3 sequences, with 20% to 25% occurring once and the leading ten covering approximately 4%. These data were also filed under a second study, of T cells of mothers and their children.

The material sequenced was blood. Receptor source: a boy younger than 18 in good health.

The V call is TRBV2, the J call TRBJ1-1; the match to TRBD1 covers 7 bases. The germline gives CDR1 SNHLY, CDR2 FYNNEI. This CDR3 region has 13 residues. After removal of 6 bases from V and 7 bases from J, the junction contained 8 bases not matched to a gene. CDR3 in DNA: TGTGCCAGCAGGGACGACAGGGATATTGAAGCTTTCTTT. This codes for CASRDDRDIEAFF.

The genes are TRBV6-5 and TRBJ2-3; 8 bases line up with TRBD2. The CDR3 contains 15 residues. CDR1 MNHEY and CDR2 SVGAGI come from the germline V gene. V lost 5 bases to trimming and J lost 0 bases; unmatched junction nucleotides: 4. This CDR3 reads CASSPGLVSTDTQYF. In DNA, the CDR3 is TGTGCCAGCAGTCCGGGACTAGTGAGCACAGATACGCAGTATTTT.

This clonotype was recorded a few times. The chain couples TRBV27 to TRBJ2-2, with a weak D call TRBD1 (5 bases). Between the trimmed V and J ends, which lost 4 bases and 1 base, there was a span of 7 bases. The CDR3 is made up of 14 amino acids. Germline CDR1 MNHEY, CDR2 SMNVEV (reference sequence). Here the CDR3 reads CASSYQGNTGELFF. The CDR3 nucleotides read TGTGCCAGCAGTTATCAGGGGAACACCGGGGAGCTGTTTTTT.

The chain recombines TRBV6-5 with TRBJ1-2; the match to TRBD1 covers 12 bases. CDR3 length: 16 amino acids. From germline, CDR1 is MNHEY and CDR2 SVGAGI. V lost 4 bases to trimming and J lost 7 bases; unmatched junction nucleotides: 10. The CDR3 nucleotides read TGTGCCAGCAGTTTCCTCCCGGGACAGGGGGCGCTTGGCTACACCTTC. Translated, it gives CASSFLPGQGALGYTF.

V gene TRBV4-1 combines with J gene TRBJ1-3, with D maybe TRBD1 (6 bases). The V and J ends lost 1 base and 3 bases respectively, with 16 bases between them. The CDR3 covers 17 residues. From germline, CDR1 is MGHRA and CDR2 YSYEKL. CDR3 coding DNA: TGCGCCAGCAGCCAAGTTGGGTCCAGGGGACGTGGAAACACCATATATTTT. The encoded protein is CASSQVGSRGRGNTIYF.

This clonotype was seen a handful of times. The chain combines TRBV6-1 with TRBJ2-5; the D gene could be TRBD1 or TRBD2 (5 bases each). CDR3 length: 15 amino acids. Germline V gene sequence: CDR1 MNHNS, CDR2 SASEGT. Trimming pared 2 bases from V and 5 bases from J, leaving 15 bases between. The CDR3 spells CASSESRDLWETQYF. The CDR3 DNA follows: TGTGCCAGCAGTGAATCCCGGGACCTATGGGAGACCCAGTACTTC.

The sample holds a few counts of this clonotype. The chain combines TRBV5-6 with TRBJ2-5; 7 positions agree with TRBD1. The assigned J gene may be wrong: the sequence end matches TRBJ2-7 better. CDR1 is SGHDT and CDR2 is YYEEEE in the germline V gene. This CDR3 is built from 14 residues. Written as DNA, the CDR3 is TGTGCCAGCACGAGGGGGCCCAAAAATTACGAGCAGTACTTC. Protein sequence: CASTRGPKNYEQYF.

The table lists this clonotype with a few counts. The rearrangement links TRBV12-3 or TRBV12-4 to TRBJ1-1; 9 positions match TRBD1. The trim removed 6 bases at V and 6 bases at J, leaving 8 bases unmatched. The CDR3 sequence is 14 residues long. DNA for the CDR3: TGTGCCAGCAGGAGGACAGGGGTCAGGCCTGAAGCTTTCTTT. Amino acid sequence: CASRRTGVRPEAFF.

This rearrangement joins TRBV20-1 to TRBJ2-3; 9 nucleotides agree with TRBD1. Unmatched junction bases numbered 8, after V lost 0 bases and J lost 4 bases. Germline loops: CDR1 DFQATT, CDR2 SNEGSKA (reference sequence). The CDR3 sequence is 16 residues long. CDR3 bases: TGCAGTGCTAGAGAGATGGACAGGGGTCTTTCAGATACGCAGTATTTT. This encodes CSAREMDRGLSDTQYF.

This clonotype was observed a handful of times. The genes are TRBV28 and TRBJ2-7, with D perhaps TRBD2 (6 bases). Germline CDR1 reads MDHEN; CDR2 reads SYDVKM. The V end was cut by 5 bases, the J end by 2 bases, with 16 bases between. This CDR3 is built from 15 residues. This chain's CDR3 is CASSPQRLGPYEQYF. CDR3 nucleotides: TGTGCCAGCAGTCCACAAAGACTAGGCCCCTACGAGCAGTACTTC.

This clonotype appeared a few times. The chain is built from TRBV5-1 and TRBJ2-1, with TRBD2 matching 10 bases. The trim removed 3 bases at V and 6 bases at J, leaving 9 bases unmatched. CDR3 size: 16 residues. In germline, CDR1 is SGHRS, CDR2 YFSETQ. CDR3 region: CASSSKAGGPRNEQFF. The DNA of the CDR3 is TGCGCCAGCAGCTCCAAAGCGGGAGGGCCCCGCAATGAGCAGTTCTTC.

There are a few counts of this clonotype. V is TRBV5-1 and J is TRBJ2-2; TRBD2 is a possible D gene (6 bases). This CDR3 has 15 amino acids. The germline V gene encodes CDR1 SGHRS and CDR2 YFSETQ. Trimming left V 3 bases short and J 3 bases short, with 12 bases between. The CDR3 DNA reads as TGCGCCAGCAGCTACACCGGGACTTACACCGGGGAGCTGTTTTTT. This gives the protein CASSYTGTYTGELFF. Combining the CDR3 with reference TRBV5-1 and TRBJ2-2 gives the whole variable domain KAGVTQTPRYLIKTRGQQVTLSCSPISGHRSVSWYQQTPGQGLQFLFEYFSETQRNKGNFPGRFSGRQFSNSRSEMNVSTLELGDSALYLCASSYTGTYTGELFFGEGSRLTVL.

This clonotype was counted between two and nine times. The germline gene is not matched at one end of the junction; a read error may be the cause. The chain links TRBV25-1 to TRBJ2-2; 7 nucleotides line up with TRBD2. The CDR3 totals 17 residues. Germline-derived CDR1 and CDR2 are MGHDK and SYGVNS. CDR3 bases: TGCGCCAGCAGTAACATGGGAGGGAACCCTAGCACCGGGGAGCTGTTTTTT. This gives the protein CASSNMGGNPSTGELFF.

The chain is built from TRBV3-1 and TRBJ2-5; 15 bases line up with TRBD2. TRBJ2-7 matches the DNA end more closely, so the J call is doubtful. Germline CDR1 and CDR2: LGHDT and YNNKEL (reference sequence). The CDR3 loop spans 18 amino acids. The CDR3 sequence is CASSRWTSGRGFSYEQYF. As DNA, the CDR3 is TGTGCCAGCAGCCGCTGGACTAGCGGGAGGGGATTCTCCTACGAGCAGTACTTC.

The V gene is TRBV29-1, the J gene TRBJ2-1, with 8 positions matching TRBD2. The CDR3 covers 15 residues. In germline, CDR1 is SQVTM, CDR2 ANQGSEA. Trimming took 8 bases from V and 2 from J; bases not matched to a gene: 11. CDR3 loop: CSTSGGRETYNEQFF. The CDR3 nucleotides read TGCAGCACTAGCGGCGGGCGGGAGACCTACAATGAGCAGTTCTTC.

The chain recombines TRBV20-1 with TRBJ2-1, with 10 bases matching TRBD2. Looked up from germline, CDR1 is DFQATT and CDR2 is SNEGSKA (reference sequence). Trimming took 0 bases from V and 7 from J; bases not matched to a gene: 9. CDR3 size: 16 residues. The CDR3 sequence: CSARDPAGGLLNEQFF. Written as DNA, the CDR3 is TGCAGTGCTAGAGACCCAGCGGGGGGGCTTCTAAATGAGCAGTTCTTC.

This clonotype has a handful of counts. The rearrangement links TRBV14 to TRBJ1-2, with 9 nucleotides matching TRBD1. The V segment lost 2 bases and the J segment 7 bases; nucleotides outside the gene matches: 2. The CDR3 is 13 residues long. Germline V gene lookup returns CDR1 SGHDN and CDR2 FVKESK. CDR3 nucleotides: TGTGCCAGCAGCCAAACAGGGGGCCGTGGCTACACCTTC. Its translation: CASSQTGGRGYTF.

CDR3 protein: CSARDPLQGSGREDTQYF. In DNA form, the CDR3 reads TGCAGTGCTAGAGATCCCCTCCAGGGTAGCGGGAGGGAAGATACGCAGTATTTT. The chain carries TRBV20-1 and TRBJ2-3; 11 bases match TRBD2. Germline V gives CDR1 DFQATT, CDR2 SNEGSKA (reference sequence). The CDR3 consists of 18 residues. V dropped 0 bases and J dropped 5; count of bases not matched to a gene: 13.

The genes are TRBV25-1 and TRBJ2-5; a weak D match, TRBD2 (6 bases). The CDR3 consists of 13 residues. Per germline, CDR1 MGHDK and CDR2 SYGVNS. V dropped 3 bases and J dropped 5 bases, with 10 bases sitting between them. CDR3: CASSDPGRETQYF. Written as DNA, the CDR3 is TGTGCCAGCAGTGATCCGGGGAGGGAGACCCAGTACTTC. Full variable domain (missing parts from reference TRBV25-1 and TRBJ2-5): EADIYQTPRYLVIGTGKKITLECSQTMGHDKMYWYQQDPGMELHLIHYSYGVNSTEKGDLSSESTVSRIRTEHFPLTLESARPSHTSQYLCASSDPGRETQYFGPGTRLLVL.

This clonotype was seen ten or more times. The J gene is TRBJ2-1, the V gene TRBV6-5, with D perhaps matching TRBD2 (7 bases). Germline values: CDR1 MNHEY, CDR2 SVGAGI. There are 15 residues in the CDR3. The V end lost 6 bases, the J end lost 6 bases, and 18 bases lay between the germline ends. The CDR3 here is CASRALGGAPNEQFF. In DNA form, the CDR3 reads TGTGCCAGCAGAGCGCTGGGGGGGGCGCCCAATGAGCAGTTCTTC.

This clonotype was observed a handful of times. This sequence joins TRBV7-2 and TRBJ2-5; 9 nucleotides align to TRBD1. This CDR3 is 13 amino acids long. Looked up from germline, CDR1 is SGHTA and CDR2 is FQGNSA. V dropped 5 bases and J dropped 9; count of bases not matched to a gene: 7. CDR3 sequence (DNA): TGTGCCAGCAGCCCGGGACAGGGAAGCCCCCAGTACTTC. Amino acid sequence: CASSPGQGSPQYF.

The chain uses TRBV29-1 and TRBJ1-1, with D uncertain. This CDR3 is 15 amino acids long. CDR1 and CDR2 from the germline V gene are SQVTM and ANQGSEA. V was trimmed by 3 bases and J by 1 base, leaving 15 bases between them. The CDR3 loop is CSVDVGIYGNTEAFF. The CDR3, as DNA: TGCAGCGTTGATGTGGGGATCTACGGGAACACTGAAGCTTTCTTT.

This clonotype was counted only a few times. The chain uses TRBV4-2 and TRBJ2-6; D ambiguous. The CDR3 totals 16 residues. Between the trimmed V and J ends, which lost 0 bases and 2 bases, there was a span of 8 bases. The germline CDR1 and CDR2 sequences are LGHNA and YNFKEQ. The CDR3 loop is CASSQDQSTGANVLTF. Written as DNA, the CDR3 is TGTGCCAGCAGCCAAGATCAAAGTACTGGGGCCAACGTCCTGACTTTC.

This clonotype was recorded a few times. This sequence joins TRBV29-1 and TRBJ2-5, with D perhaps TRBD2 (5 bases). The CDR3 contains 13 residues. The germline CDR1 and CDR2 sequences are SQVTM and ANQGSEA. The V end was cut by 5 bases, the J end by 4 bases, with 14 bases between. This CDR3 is CSVRDGVGETQYF. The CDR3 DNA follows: TGCAGCGTTAGAGACGGGGTTGGAGAGACCCAGTACTTC. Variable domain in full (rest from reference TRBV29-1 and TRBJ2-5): SAVISQKPSRDICQRGTSLTIQCQVDSQVTMMFWYRQQPGQSLTLIATANQGSEATYESGFVIDKFPISRPNLTFSTLTVSNMSPEDSSIYLCSVRDGVGETQYFGPGTRLLVL.

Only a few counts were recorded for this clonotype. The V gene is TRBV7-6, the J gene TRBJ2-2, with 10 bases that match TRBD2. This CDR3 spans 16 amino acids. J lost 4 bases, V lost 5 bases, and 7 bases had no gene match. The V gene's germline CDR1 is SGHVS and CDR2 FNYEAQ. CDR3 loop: CASSPSSGRGTGELFF. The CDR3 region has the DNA TGTGCCAGCAGCCCATCTAGCGGGAGAGGCACCGGGGAGCTGTTTTTT.